What follows are 30 T cell receptor beta chains derived from one specimen sequenced in a study of response to subunit inactivated influenza vaccine. From the RT-PCR reads, TCRdb called clonotypes with MiXCR, one entry per CDR3 protein. The sample includes around 850,000 distinct CDR3 sequences, around a sixth of them seen just once. Sequencing was performed on PBMCs from blood, taken 4 to 6 days after vaccination. The receptor source for this set is a man in his fifties who received an inactivated influenza vaccine.

This clonotype occurred many times. The V gene is TRBV12-3 or TRBV12-4, the J gene TRBJ1-5; perhaps TRBD1 as D (5 bases). This CDR3 region has 13 residues. The germline V and J ends were trimmed by 4 bases and 4 bases, with 8 bases remaining between them. The CDR3 nucleotides are TGTGCCAGCAGTTCTAGACAGAATCAGCCCCAGCATTTT. It specifies CASSSRQNQPQHF.

The rearrangement links TRBV7-2 to TRBJ2-5; tentatively, D is TRBD1 or TRBD2 (5 bases each). The germline V and J ends were trimmed by 4 bases and 4 bases, with 13 bases remaining between them. This CDR3 region has 14 residues. CDR1 and CDR2 (germline): SGHTA, FQGNSA. The CDR3 reads CASSSGPRAETQYF. DNA of the CDR3: TGTGCCAGCAGCTCGGGACCCCGGGCAGAGACCCAGTACTTC.

V and J are TRBV15 and TRBJ2-3, with D uncertain. This CDR3 is 14 amino acids long. Germline V gene sequence: CDR1 LNHNV, CDR2 YYDKDF (reference sequence). The V gene lost 2 bases and the J gene lost 6 bases, with 12 bases spanning the gap. This chain's CDR3 is CATSRSSSPDTQYF. CDR3 nucleotides: TGTGCCACCAGCAGATCCAGCTCCCCCGATACGCAGTATTTT.

This clonotype turned up a few times. The genes are TRBV7-2 and TRBJ2-1, with 12 bases lining up with TRBD2. Germline trimming cut 4 bases from V and 7 bases from J; bases unmatched to any gene: 8. The CDR3 extends over 16 amino acids. Germline V gives CDR1 SGHTA, CDR2 FQGNSA. This CDR3 reads CASSSGLAGFGNEQFF. Written as DNA, the CDR3 is TGTGCCAGCAGCTCAGGACTAGCGGGGTTTGGAAATGAGCAGTTCTTC.

This clonotype was detected ten times or more. V and J are TRBV7-2 and TRBJ2-2; possible D gene TRBD1, 5 bases. The CDR3 is 13 amino acids. Trimming cost V 8 bases and J 6 bases, with 13 bases left between them. CDR1 and CDR2 (germline): SGHTA, FQGNSA. The CDR3 spells CASGGAGAGELFF. The CDR3 DNA follows: TGTGCCAGCGGTGGGGCAGGAGCCGGGGAGCTGTTTTTT.

The chain carries TRBV5-1 and TRBJ2-1; possibly TRBD2 for D (5 bases). The CDR3 covers 15 residues. Germline V CDR1 and CDR2: SGHRS, YFSETQ. Trimming removed 0 bases from V and 7 bases from J, with 14 bases in between. CDR3 sequence: CASSLEADLYNEQFF. In DNA form, the CDR3 reads TGCGCCAGCAGCTTGGAAGCGGACCTCTATAATGAGCAGTTCTTC.

The CDR3 DNA sequence: TGTGCCAGCAGCCCCCGGACTAGCGGGAGCGCCGGGGAGCTGTTTTTT. This gives the protein CASSPRTSGSAGELFF. The rearrangement joins TRBV9 to TRBJ2-2; 13 positions agree with TRBD2. The CDR3 loop spans 16 amino acids. Per germline, CDR1 SGDLS and CDR2 YYNGEE. After removal of 4 bases from V and 6 bases from J, the junction contained 6 bases not matched to a gene. The complete variable domain, with remaining parts taken from reference TRBV9 and TRBJ2-2, reads DSGVTQTPKHLITATGQRVTLRCSPRSGDLSVYWYQQSLDQGLQFLIQYYNGEERAKGNILERFSAQQFPDLHSELNLSSLELGDSALYFCASSPRTSGSAGELFFGEGSRLTVL.

This clonotype has only a few counts. CDR3 in DNA: TGCGCCAGCAGCTTTGGTTGGGGGAAGGAGGTCGGCTACACCTTC. This sequence encodes CASSFGWGKEVGYTF. V and J are TRBV5-1 and TRBJ1-2; D is possibly TRBD1 (5 bases). Germline values: CDR1 SGHRS, CDR2 YFSETQ. With 2 bases removed from V and 8 bases from J, the gap between germline ends came to 19 bases. The CDR3 length is 15 residues.

This clonotype came up a few times. This chain links TRBV7-2 with TRBJ2-1, with 7 bases identical to TRBD2. The CDR3 extends over 14 amino acids. Trimming took 5 bases from V and 5 from J; bases not matched to a gene: 6. Germline V gene data show CDR1 as SGHTA and CDR2 as FQGNSA. In nucleotides, the CDR3 is TGTGCCAGCAGCGTACTAGCGAAAGACAATGAGCAGTTCTTC. This codes for CASSVLAKDNEQFF.

V usage is TRBV20-1 and J usage is TRBJ2-7; perhaps TRBD1 as D (5 bases). CDR3 size: 15 residues. The V and J ends lost 4 bases and 2 bases respectively, with 18 bases between them. The germline gives CDR1 DFQATT, CDR2 SNEGSKA (reference sequence). The CDR3 loop is CSATRDVDNTYEQYF. DNA for the CDR3: TGCAGTGCTACCAGAGACGTGGACAACACCTACGAGCAGTACTTC.

The rearrangement joins TRBV11-2 to TRBJ2-7; D might be TRBD1 (6 bases). The CDR3 spans 12 residues. V lost 5 bases and J 10 bases, leaving 15 bases between the germline ends. The germline CDR1 and CDR2 sequences are SGHAT and FQNNGV. This chain's CDR3 is CASSPTGQGQYF. CDR3 sequence (DNA): TGTGCCAGCAGCCCCACAGGGCAGGGCCAGTACTTC.

The DNA of the CDR3 is TGTGCCAGCAGCCAAAAAGGGGGTTCGAACACCGGGGAGCTGTTTTTT. Protein product: CASSQKGGSNTGELFF. The chain uses TRBV3-1 and TRBJ2-2, with D tentatively TRBD1 (6 bases). The CDR3 contains 16 residues. Trimming took 2 bases from V and 0 from J, leaving 10 bases between them. The germline gives CDR1 LGHDT, CDR2 YNNKEL (reference sequence).

The rearrangement joins TRBV6-2 or TRBV6-3 to TRBJ2-5; 7 bases align to TRBD2. J gave up 4 bases and V 3 bases, and 5 bases lay outside the gene matches. From germline, CDR1 is MNHEY and CDR2 SVGEGT. This CDR3 region has 14 residues. The CDR3 nucleotides read TGTGCCAGCAGTTATAGCGGGTCGGCAGAGACCCAGTACTTC. This sequence encodes CASSYSGSAETQYF.

This clonotype was detected only a few times. V usage is TRBV28 and J usage is TRBJ2-3; D remains ambiguous. The germline V gene has CDR1 MDHEN and CDR2 SYDVKM. The CDR3 consists of 14 residues. The V gene lost 6 bases and the J gene lost 1 base, with 11 bases spanning the gap. The CDR3 reads CASRSPGGTDTQYF. The CDR3 bases are TGTGCCAGCAGGTCGCCAGGAGGCACAGATACGCAGTATTTT.

The chain is built from TRBV12-3 or TRBV12-4 and TRBJ2-2, with 8 bases lining up with TRBD2. The CDR3 runs to 15 residues. Losses at the gene ends were 6 bases for V and 4 bases for J; bases not matched to a gene: 7. The CDR3 protein is CASSPGLVVTGELFF. In DNA, the CDR3 is TGTGCCAGCAGCCCGGGACTAGTTGTCACCGGGGAGCTGTTTTTT.

A few counts support this clonotype. The V and J genes are TRBV20-1 and TRBJ2-3, with TRBD2 matching over 11 bases. Germline lookup yields CDR1 DFQATT and CDR2 SNEGSKA (reference sequence). The trim removed 5 bases at V and 0 bases at J, leaving 10 bases unmatched. The CDR3 has 17 amino acids. The CDR3 nucleotides read TGCAGTGCTGGAAGACTAGCGGGATCCTCTAGCACAGATACGCAGTATTTT. It translates to CSAGRLAGSSSTDTQYF.

In its sample, this clonotype was seen a few times. The gene calls are TRBV5-1 and TRBJ1-1; D gene uncertain. This CDR3 spans 16 amino acids. The V and J ends lost 0 bases and 6 bases respectively, with 18 bases between them. Germline V lookup: CDR1 SGHRS, CDR2 YFSETQ. CDR3 protein: CASSLEGAWGSSEAFF. The CDR3 region has the DNA TGCGCCAGCAGCTTGGAAGGTGCGTGGGGAAGTTCTGAAGCTTTCTTT.

The gene calls are TRBV11-2 and TRBJ2-7; the D is unclear. The V gene lost 0 bases and the J gene lost 6 bases, with 3 bases spanning the gap. Germline CDR1 reads SGHAT; CDR2 reads FQNNGV. There are 11 residues in the CDR3. The CDR3 DNA reads TGTGCCAGCAGCTTAGATCCCGAGCAGTACTTC. It is translated as CASSLDPEQYF. Full variable domain (remainder filled in from reference TRBV11-2 and TRBJ2-7): EAGVAQSPRYKIIEKRQSVAFWCNPISGHATLYWYQQILGQGPKLLIQFQNNGVVDDSQLPKDRFSAERLKGVDSTLKIQPAKLEDSAVYLCASSLDPEQYFGPGTRLTVT.

The genes are TRBV7-9 and TRBJ1-5; a weak D match, TRBD1 (6 bases). The V gene's germline CDR1 is SEHNR and CDR2 FQNEAQ (reference sequence). Trimming pared 5 bases from V and 5 bases from J, leaving 16 bases between. The CDR3 is 15 residues long. In DNA, the CDR3 is TGTGCCAGCAGCCCAAGGCCAGGGGAACATCAGCCCCAGCATTTT. The encoded protein is CASSPRPGEHQPQHF.

This clonotype has a count of ten or more. The chain uses TRBV28 and TRBJ2-1, with 8 positions matching TRBD2. Germline loops: CDR1 MDHEN, CDR2 SYDVKM. The CDR3 is made up of 16 amino acids. V shed 3 bases, J shed 6 bases, and the junction held 10 bases outside the gene matches. The CDR3, as DNA: TGTGCCAGCAGTTTGTTATCGCGGGGGGCGTTCAATGAGCAGTTCTTC. Amino acids: CASSLLSRGAFNEQFF.

This clonotype has more than one count but fewer than ten. This sequence joins TRBV7-2 and TRBJ2-3; TRBD2 is a possible D gene (5 bases). Germline V gives CDR1 SGHTA, CDR2 FQGNSA. Trimming left V 5 bases short and J 5 bases short, with 14 bases between. The CDR3 spans 14 residues. In nucleotides, the CDR3 is TGTGCCAGCAGCCCCCGTAAGGCGGGAGATACGCAGTATTTT. Its protein is CASSPRKAGDTQYF.

This clonotype has a single count. J is TRBJ2-6 and V is TRBV7-6; either TRBD1 or TRBD2 may supply D (5 bases each). CDR3 length equals 16 residues. Trimming cost V 3 bases and J 0 bases, with 9 bases left between them. CDR1 is SGHVS and CDR2 is FNYEAQ in the germline V gene. This CDR3 is CASSFLGDSGANVLTF. The CDR3 bases are TGTGCCAGCAGCTTTCTGGGGGACTCTGGGGCCAACGTCCTGACTTTC. The full variable domain, completed using reference TRBV7-6 and TRBJ2-6, is GAGVSQSPRYKVTKRGQDVALRCDPISGHVSLYWYRQALGQGPEFLTYFNYEAQQDKSGLPNDRFSAERPEGSISTLTIQRTEQRDSAMYRCASSFLGDSGANVLTFGAGSRLTVL.

This clonotype was detected only a few times. The chain combines TRBV28 with TRBJ2-6, with D possibly being TRBD2 (6 bases). Germline CDR1 reads MDHEN; CDR2 reads SYDVKM. Trimming shortened V by 1 base and J by 2 bases, and 15 bases separated the two germline ends. The CDR3 loop spans 18 amino acids. DNA of the CDR3: TGTGCCAGCAGTTTATCGGTATGGCGGGGAGCTGGGGCCAACGTCCTGACTTTC. Amino acid sequence: CASSLSVWRGAGANVLTF.

V is TRBV7-2 and J is TRBJ2-2; maybe TRBD1 (6 bases). Germline V gene sequence: CDR1 SGHTA, CDR2 FQGNSA. Deletions cut 5 bases from V and 4 bases from J, with 17 bases between. This CDR3 region has 16 residues. Here the CDR3 reads CASSQPPGAVTGELFF. CDR3 bases: TGTGCCAGCAGCCAACCCCCAGGGGCAGTCACCGGGGAGCTGTTTTTT.

CDR3 nucleotides: TGTGCCAGCAGCGCAGGGACTAGCGGGGAAGAGACCCAGTACTTC. Translated: CASSAGTSGEETQYF. The V call is TRBV9, the J call TRBJ2-5; 13 bases are shared with TRBD2. J was trimmed by 3 bases and V by 3 bases; bases with no gene match: 2. This CDR3 is built from 15 residues. The germline CDR1 and CDR2 sequences are SGDLS and YYNGEE. The full variable domain, its missing parts supplied by reference TRBV9 and TRBJ2-5, is DSGVTQTPKHLITATGQRVTLRCSPRSGDLSVYWYQQSLDQGLQFLIQYYNGEERAKGNILERFSAQQFPDLHSELNLSSLELGDSALYFCASSAGTSGEETQYFGPGTRLLVL.

The chain has TRBV20-1 and TRBJ1-6; 9 bases fit TRBD1. Germline V lookup: CDR1 DFQATT, CDR2 SNEGSKA (reference sequence). The CDR3 is 14 residues long. The CDR3 bases are TGCATCGGACAGGGGAGCTCCTATAATTCACCCCTCCACTTT. Encoded protein: CIGQGSSYNSPLHF.

This clonotype appeared a few times. The chain is built from TRBV28 and TRBJ2-7; 8 nucleotides agree with TRBD1. Trimming cost V 3 bases and J 2 bases; bases outside gene matches: 9. CDR3 size: 16 residues. Germline V lookup: CDR1 MDHEN, CDR2 SYDVKM. DNA of the CDR3: TGTGCCAGCAGTTTGGAAACAGGGGGAACTACCTACGAGCAGTACTTC. Amino acids: CASSLETGGTTYEQYF.

CDR3 amino acids: CATSDAWTGEDNEQFF. The DNA of the CDR3 is TGTGCCACCAGTGATGCATGGACAGGGGAAGACAATGAGCAGTTCTTC. This sequence joins TRBV24-1 and TRBJ2-1; 9 nucleotides match TRBD1. With 3 bases clipped from V and 5 bases from J, the junction kept 7 bases outside the gene matches. CDR1 is KGHDR and CDR2 is SFDVKD in the germline V gene. The CDR3 totals 16 residues.

In this sample, this clonotype turned up a few times. The chain uses TRBV10-3 and TRBJ2-7, with TRBD2 identical over 12 bases. This CDR3 contains 15 residues. The germline CDR1 and CDR2 sequences are ENHRY and SYGVKD. The trim removed 6 bases at V and 4 bases at J, leaving 7 bases unmatched. CDR3 in amino acids: CAISKTSGSPYEQYF. CDR3 sequence (DNA): TGTGCCATCAGCAAGACTAGCGGGAGTCCGTACGAGCAGTACTTC.

The genes are TRBV5-1 and TRBJ2-7; 10 nucleotides match TRBD1. In germline, CDR1 is SGHRS, CDR2 YFSETQ. The J segment lost 2 bases and the V segment lost 4 bases, leaving 6 bases of the junction unmatched. This CDR3 has 15 residues. The CDR3: CASSQGQGPPYEQYF. CDR3 nucleotide sequence: TGCGCCAGCAGCCAGGGACAGGGGCCTCCCTACGAGCAGTACTTC.